This entry lists 5 T cell receptor beta chains sequenced from one sample in a study of blood T cell repertoires in COVID-19. The protocol was immunoSEQ multiplex PCR, while the TCRdb copy is restricted to in-frame clones and leaves out a portion. The sample has tens of thousands of clones; less than 95% are singletons. The sample was peripheral blood. The receptors stem from a man aged 18-30 years with COVID-19, enrolled during active disease.

The rearrangement uses TRBV11-3 and TRBJ2-1, with D perhaps TRBD1 (5 bases). Between the trimmed V and J ends, which lost 5 bases and 3 bases, there was a span of 14 bases. Germline V gives CDR1 SGHNT, CDR2 YENEEA. The CDR3 totals 15 residues. The CDR3 bases are TGTGCCAGCAGCCTAAGCAGGGTAGGCTACAATGAGCAGTTCTTC. Translation gives CASSLSRVGYNEQFF.

V is TRBV19 and J is TRBJ2-1, with TRBD1 matching 8 bases. Unmatched junction bases numbered 11, after V lost 5 bases and J lost 11 bases. The CDR3 spans 14 residues. Germline V CDR1 and CDR2: LNHDA, SQIVND (reference sequence). CDR3 amino acids: CASSPEGQGPKQFF. CDR3 nucleotide sequence: TGTGCCAGTAGTCCAGAAGGACAGGGTCCAAAGCAGTTCTTC.

V and J are TRBV7-2 and TRBJ2-3; 9 nucleotides agree with TRBD1. The CDR3 spans 17 residues. Looked up from germline, CDR1 is SGHTA and CDR2 is FQGNSA. With V trimmed by 4 bases and J by 2 bases, 10 bases remained unmatched. CDR3 DNA: TGTGCCAGCAGCTCCCGGGACAGGGAGGGTTCCACAGATACGCAGTATTTT. Translation: CASSSRDREGSTDTQYF. The whole variable domain, filled in from reference TRBV7-2 and TRBJ2-3, reads GAGVSQSPSNKVTEKGKDVELRCDPISGHTALYWYRQSLGQGLEFLIYFQGNSAPDKSGLPSDRFSAERTGGSVSTLTIQRTQQEDSAVYLCASSSRDREGSTDTQYFGPGTRLTVL.

This chain's CDR3 is CASSVTGLNTEAFF. CDR3 sequence (DNA): TGCGCCAGCAGCGTGACAGGCTTGAACACTGAAGCTTTCTTT. J is TRBJ1-1 and V is TRBV5-1; a possible D gene is TRBD1 (6 bases). The V gene lost 4 bases and the J gene lost 0 bases, with 10 bases spanning the gap. CDR1 SGHRS and CDR2 YFSETQ come from the germline V gene. This CDR3 comprises 14 residues.

This sequence joins TRBV29-1 and TRBJ1-1, with D perhaps matching TRBD1 (5 bases). V was cut by 5 bases and J by 6 bases, with 10 bases left in between. CDR1 and CDR2 from the germline V gene are SQVTM and ANQGSEA. The CDR3 totals 11 residues. CDR3 loop: CSVKLRAEAFF. The DNA for the CDR3 is TGCAGCGTTAAGCTCAGGGCTGAAGCTTTCTTT.